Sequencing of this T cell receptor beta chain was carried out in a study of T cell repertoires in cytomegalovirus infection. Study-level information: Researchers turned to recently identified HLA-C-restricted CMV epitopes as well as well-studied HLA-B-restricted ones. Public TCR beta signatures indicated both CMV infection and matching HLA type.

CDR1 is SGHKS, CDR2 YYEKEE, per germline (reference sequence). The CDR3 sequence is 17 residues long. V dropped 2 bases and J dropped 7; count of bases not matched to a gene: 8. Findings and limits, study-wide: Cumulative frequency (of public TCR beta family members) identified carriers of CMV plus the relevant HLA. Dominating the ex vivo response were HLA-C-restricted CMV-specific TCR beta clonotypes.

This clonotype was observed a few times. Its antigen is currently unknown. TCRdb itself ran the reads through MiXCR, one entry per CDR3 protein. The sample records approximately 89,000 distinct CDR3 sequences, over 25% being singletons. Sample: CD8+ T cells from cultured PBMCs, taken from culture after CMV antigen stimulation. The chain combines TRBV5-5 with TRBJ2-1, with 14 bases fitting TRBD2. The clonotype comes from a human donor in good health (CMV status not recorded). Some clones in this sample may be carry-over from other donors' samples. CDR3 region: CASSLWTSGGTGNEQFF. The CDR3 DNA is TGTGCCAGCAGCTTATGGACTAGCGGGGGGACGGGAAATGAGCAGTTCTTC.